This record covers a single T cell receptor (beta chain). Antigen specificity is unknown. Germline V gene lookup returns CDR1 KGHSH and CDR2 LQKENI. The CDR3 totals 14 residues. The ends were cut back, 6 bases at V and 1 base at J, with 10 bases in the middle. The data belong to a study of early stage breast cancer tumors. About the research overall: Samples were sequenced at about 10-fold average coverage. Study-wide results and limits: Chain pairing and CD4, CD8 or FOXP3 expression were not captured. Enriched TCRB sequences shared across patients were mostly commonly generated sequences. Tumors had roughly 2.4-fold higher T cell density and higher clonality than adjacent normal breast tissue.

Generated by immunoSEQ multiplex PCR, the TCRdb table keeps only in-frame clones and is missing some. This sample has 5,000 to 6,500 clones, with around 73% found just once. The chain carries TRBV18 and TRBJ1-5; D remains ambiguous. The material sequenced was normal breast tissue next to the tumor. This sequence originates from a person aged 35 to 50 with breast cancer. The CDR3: CASSLSGSNQPQHF. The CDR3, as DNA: TGTGCCAGCTCCCTTAGCGGGAGCAATCAGCCCCAGCATTTT.